These T cell receptor beta chains were read from a single sample in a study of shared clonotypes between healthy human individuals. Method: immunoSEQ multiplex PCR; TCRdb's copy keeps in-frame clones and lacks some. This sample has around 2.5 million clones, with 90% to 95% found just once. Material: naive CD4+ T cells from PBMCs. The receptors stem from a man between 18 and 35 years old in good health. Some clones in this sample may be carry-over from other donors' samples. Each CDR3 is given with its conserved first and last residue. The order of the fields is J gene, V gene, D gene, CDR3 DNA, CDR3 protein. A D gene is named only where the DNA matches it firmly.

>TRBJ2-2|TRBV6-5|TRBD1
TGTGCCAGCAGTGACAGGGGTTTCGCCGGGGAGCTGTTTTTT
CASSDRGFAGELFF
>TRBJ2-2|TRBV15|.
TGTGCCACCAGCAGAGAGATTAGTAACACCGGGGAGCTGTTTTTT
CATSREISNTGELFF
>TRBJ2-3|TRBV11-3|TRBD2
TGTGCCAGCAGCTCCTGGACTAGCGGGAGCGGTCCATTGGTAACGCAGTATTTT
CASSSWTSGSGPLVTQYF
>TRBJ1-2|TRBV7-2|.
TGTGCCAGCAGCCCGGACGGAAGCGGAGGCTACACCTTC
CASSPDGSGGYTF
>TRBJ2-2|TRBV30|.
TGTACCTGGAGGAGACAGGCCGCCGGGGAGCTGTTTTTT
CTWRRQAAGELFF
>TRBJ2-5|TRBV6-6|TRBD2
TGTGCCAGCAGTTACGGGGGTAGCGGGAGGGAGACCCAGTACTTC
CASSYGGSGRETQYF
>TRBJ2-7|TRBV28|.
TGTGCCACCTTTGAGGGCGTACATCTCTACGAGCAGTACTTC
CATFEGVHLYEQYF
>TRBJ2-7|TRBV29-1|.
TGCAGCTCAAGAACCAGGAAGACGGGGCAGTACTTC
CSSRTRKTGQYF
>TRBJ2-3|TRBV5-1|.
TGCGCCAGCAGCTACTCTGGCAGGACAGATACGCAGTATTTT
CASSYSGRTDTQYF
>TRBJ1-5|TRBV19|.
TGTGCCAGTAGTTACCAGGGGCATAGCAATCAGCCCCAGCATTTT
CASSYQGHSNQPQHF
>TRBJ1-1|TRBV5-1|.
TGCGCCAGCAGCTCAGGGGTCAACACTGAAGCTTTCTTT
CASSSGVNTEAFF
>TRBJ2-2|TRBV11-2|.
TGTGCCAGCAGCACCCGACAGGGAGGCTTCGGGAAGAACACCGGGGAGCTGTTTTTT
CASSTRQGGFGKNTGELFF